A selection of T cell receptor beta chains follows, all from one sample in a study of shared clonotypes between healthy human individuals. Generated by immunoSEQ multiplex PCR, the TCRdb table keeps only in-frame clones and is missing some. Among around 99,000 clones listed, approximately 63% were seen once. Sequences were obtained from memory CD8+ T cells sorted from blood. All receptors derive from a man aged 25 to 40 in good health. Both conserved end residues are part of each CDR3. D genes are given only for firm matches. Only some rows state a clone size, as once, few, many or a class for expanded clones.

d_gene | j_gene | abundance | v_gene | CDR3nt | CDR3aa
TRBD2 | TRBJ2-1 | . | TRBV5-1 | TGCGCCAGCAGCGGGCTAGCGGGAGGTTTATCCTACAATGAGCAGTTCTTC | CASSGLAGGLSYNEQFF
TRBD1 | TRBJ2-5 | . | TRBV18 | TGTGCCAGCTCACCAGGACAGGCGGCCCAGTACTTC | CASSPGQAAQYF
. | TRBJ1-6 | . | TRBV7-9 | TGTGCCAGCAGCTCCCACGACGTAGAGGGATATAATTCACCCCTCCACTTT | CASSSHDVEGYNSPLHF
. | TRBJ2-5 | once | TRBV6-5 | TGTGCCAGCAGTTACGGCGTCAGGGCAACCCAGTACTTC | CASSYGVRATQYF
TRBD2 | TRBJ2-1 | . | TRBV6-1 | TGTGCCAGCAGCGAGGGACTAGCGGGAGCCGATGAGCAGTTCTTC | CASSEGLAGADEQFF
. | TRBJ2-1 | . | TRBV27 | TGTGCCAGCGGAGTCGATAGCTCCTACAATGAGCAGTTCTTC | CASGVDSSYNEQFF
. | TRBJ2-3 | . | TRBV11-1 | TGTGCCAGCAGCCCTATTGGGACAGATACGCAGTATTTT | CASSPIGTDTQYF
TRBD1 | TRBJ2-7 | . | TRBV27 | TGTGCCAGCTCCCGACAGGGGAATAACTACGAGCAGTACTTC | CASSRQGNNYEQYF
. | TRBJ2-1 | . | TRBV18 | TGTGCCAGCTCACCATCGAGGGTAGGCAATGAGCAGTTCTTC | CASSPSRVGNEQFF
. | TRBJ1-3 | . | TRBV7-9 | TGTGCCAGCAGCATAGACGGGAGCTCTGGAAACACCATATATTTT | CASSIDGSSGNTIYF
TRBD1 | TRBJ1-4 | . | TRBV19 | TGTGCCAGTAGTCAACAGGGGGATCTTGAAAAACTGTTTTTT | CASSQQGDLEKLFF
TRBD1 | TRBJ1-2 | . | TRBV28 | TGTGCCAGCAGTCCAGACGGGACAGGGACCTATGGCTACACCTTC | CASSPDGTGTYGYTF
. | TRBJ1-2 | . | TRBV28 | TGTGCCAGCAGTTTATTGGGGGGCTATGGCTACACCTTC | CASSLLGGYGYTF
. | TRBJ1-1 | . | TRBV27 | TGTGCCAGCAGTTTATGGAGTCAGAGCACTGAAGCTTTCTTT | CASSLWSQSTEAFF
. | TRBJ2-3 | . | TRBV5-1 | TGCGCCAGCAGCTATTTGCGACCCGAAGATACGCAGTATTTT | CASSYLRPEDTQYF
TRBD1 | TRBJ2-2 | . | TRBV29-1 | TGCAGCGTACTGACAGGGGATGAGACCGGGGAGCTGTTTTTT | CSVLTGDETGELFF
. | TRBJ1-5 | . | TRBV15 | TGTGCCACCAGCGGCCTGGCGGTTTCCAATCAGCCCCAGCATTTT | CATSGLAVSNQPQHF
. | TRBJ2-5 | few | TRBV7-8 | TGTGCCAGCAGCTACCCTCGGGGACCAGGCCCAGAGACCCAGTACTTC | CASSYPRGPGPETQYF
. | TRBJ2-3 | few | TRBV6-5 | TGTGCCAGCAGTTACTCCGTCGGGTCTAGCACAGATACGCAGTATTTT | CASSYSVGSSTDTQYF
. | TRBJ2-1 | . | TRBV11-2 | TGTGCCAGCAGCTTAATGGTGGGTGTTGGGGATGAGCAGTTCTTC | CASSLMVGVGDEQFF
. | TRBJ2-7 | . | TRBV6-1 | TGTGCCACCCGGGGAGAGACCTACGAGCAGTACTTC | CATRGETYEQYF
TRBD1 | TRBJ2-3 | . | TRBV6-6 | TGTGCCAGCAACTCCCACCAGACAGGGTCCCAAGGAAAGCAGTATTTT | CASNSHQTGSQGKQYF
TRBD1 | TRBJ1-2 | few | TRBV4-3 | TGCGCCAGCAGCCAAGACGAACCTACGACAGGGCTTGGCTACACCTTC | CASSQDEPTTGLGYTF
. | TRBJ2-1 | many | TRBV6-1 | TGTGCCAGCACTGGACCCGGGGAGAGCAATGAGCAGTTCTTC | CASTGPGESNEQFF
. | TRBJ2-7 | . | TRBV19 | TGTGCCAGTAGCCAGGGAACCTACGAGCAGTACTTC | CASSQGTYEQYF
. | TRBJ1-1 | . | TRBV5-1 | TGCGCCAGCAGCTTGGCCTGGCGAACAATGAACACTGAAGCTTTCTTT | CASSLAWRTMNTEAFF
TRBD2 | TRBJ2-1 | . | TRBV7-3 | TGTGCCAGCAGCGCAACGGGACTAGCGGGTGACAATGAGCAGTTCTTC | CASSATGLAGDNEQFF
. | TRBJ1-3 | . | TRBV6-6 | TGTGCCAGCGTTACTGGAAACACCATATATTTT | CASVTGNTIYF
. | TRBJ1-4 | once | TRBV25-1 | TGTGCCAGCAGTGAACATCAACCTAATGAAAAACTGTTTTTT | CASSEHQPNEKLFF
. | TRBJ2-5 | . | TRBV7-9 | TGTGCCAGCAGCTTAGGGGGATTTCCGGAGACCCAGTACTTC | CASSLGGFPETQYF
. | TRBJ1-2 | . | TRBV19 | TGTGCCAGTAGCAGGATTGCCTATGGCTACACCTTC | CASSRIAYGYTF
TRBD1 | TRBJ2-1 | . | TRBV29-1 | TGCAGCGTTGAGGGAGGACAGGGGGCAAATGAGCAGTTCTTC | CSVEGGQGANEQFF
TRBD2 | TRBJ2-7 | . | TRBV4-1 | TGCGCCAGCAGCCAAGATATACCTAGCGGTTCACCCTACGAGCAGTACTTC | CASSQDIPSGSPYEQYF
. | TRBJ1-2 | few | TRBV7-9 | TGTGCCAGCAGCCAAACCTCGGAACCCAACTATGGCTACACCTTC | CASSQTSEPNYGYTF
TRBD1 | TRBJ2-3 | many | TRBV2 | TGTGCCAGCAGTCAAGGGACAGGCCTCACAGATACGCAGTATTTT | CASSQGTGLTDTQYF
TRBD2 | TRBJ2-1 | . | TRBV7-9 | TGTGCCAGCAGCTTAGTATCTAGCGGGGGGAATGAGCAGTTCTTC | CASSLVSSGGNEQFF
. | TRBJ1-2 | . | TRBV14 | TGTGCCAGCAGCCATGGGGATTTCTTCTATGGCTACACCTTC | CASSHGDFFYGYTF
. | TRBJ2-7 | . | TRBV27 | TGTGCCAGCAGTAGTGGACTGCTCTACGAGCAGTACTTC | CASSSGLLYEQYF
. | TRBJ2-5 | . | TRBV7-9 | TGTGCCAGCAGCCGATACCCCCGACCGGAAGAGACCCAGTACTTC | CASSRYPRPEETQYF
TRBD2 | TRBJ2-2 | . | TRBV28 | TGTGCCAGCAGTTTACTACTAGCGGGAGCGGGCGGGGAGCTGTTTTTT | CASSLLLAGAGGELFF
TRBD1 | TRBJ2-7 | once | TRBV6-1 | TGTGCCAGCAACATCGGACAGGGCTACGAGCAGTACTTC | CASNIGQGYEQYF
TRBD1 | TRBJ1-5 | few | TRBV5-5 | TGTGCCAGCAGCCCCTCTAGACAGGGTAGGCAGCCCCAGCATTTT | CASSPSRQGRQPQHF
TRBD2 | TRBJ2-1 | few | TRBV28 | TGTGCCAGCAGTTTATCCCTGGCTAGCGGCACCTACAATGAGCAGTTCTTC | CASSLSLASGTYNEQFF
TRBD2 | TRBJ2-5 | . | TRBV7-2 | TGTGCCAGCAGCGATGGGACTAGCGGGAATTTAGAGACCCAGTACTTC | CASSDGTSGNLETQYF